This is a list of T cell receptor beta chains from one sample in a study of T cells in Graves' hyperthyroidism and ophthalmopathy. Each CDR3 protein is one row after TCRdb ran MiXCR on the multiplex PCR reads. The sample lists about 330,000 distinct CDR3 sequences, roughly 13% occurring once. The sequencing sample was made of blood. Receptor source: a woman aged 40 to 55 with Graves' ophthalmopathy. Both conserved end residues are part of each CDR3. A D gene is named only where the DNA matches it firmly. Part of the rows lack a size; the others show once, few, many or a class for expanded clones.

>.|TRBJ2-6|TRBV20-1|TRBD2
TGCAGTGCCTCTAATGGGGCCGGGGGGGGGGCCAACGTCCTGACTTTC
CSASNGAGGGANVLTF
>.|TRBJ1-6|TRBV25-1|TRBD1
TGTGCCAGCAGTGAATATAAGCTGACAGGGGGTCTTGGGGATTCACCCCTCCACTTT
CASSEYKLTGGLGDSPLHF
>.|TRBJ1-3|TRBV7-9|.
TGTGCCAGCAGCTTGACAGGATCCGCCTCTGGAAACACCATATATTTT
CASSLTGSASGNTIYF
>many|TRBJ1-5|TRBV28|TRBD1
TGTGCCAGCAAAGACGGACAGGGGAATCAGCCCCAGCATTTT
CASKDGQGNQPQHF
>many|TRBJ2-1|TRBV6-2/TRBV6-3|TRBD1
TGTGCCAGCAGTCCACGCCGGGACAGTTACAATGAGCAGTTCTTC
CASSPRRDSYNEQFF
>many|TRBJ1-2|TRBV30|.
TGTGCCTGGAGTGACGGTAACTATGGCTACACCTTC
CAWSDGNYGYTF
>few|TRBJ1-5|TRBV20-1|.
TGCAGTGCTGGGCAGGGGAAGAATCAGCCCCAGCATTTT
CSAGQGKNQPQHF
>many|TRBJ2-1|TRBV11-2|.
TGTGCCAGCAGCTTCGGAGTCATGGATGAGCAGTTCTTC
CASSFGVMDEQFF
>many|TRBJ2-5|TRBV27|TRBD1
TGTGCCAGCAGTCCCGGACAGGACGAAGAGACCCAGTACTTC
CASSPGQDEETQYF
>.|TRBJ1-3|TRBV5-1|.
TGCGCCAGCAGCTTTGACGGCGGAAACACCATATATTTT
CASSFDGGNTIYF
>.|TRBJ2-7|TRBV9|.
TGTACCAGCAGCGTAGGTTTCGCGTCCTACGAGCAGTACTTC
CTSSVGFASYEQYF
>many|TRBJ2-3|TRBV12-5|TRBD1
TGTGCTAGTGGTTCGAGGACAGGGGAACAAGATACGCAGTATTTT
CASGSRTGEQDTQYF
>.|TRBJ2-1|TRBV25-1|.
TGTGCCGGCAGTGAATATAGGGGGGGCTCCTACAATGAGCAGTTCTTC
CAGSEYRGGSYNEQFF
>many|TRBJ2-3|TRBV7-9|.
TGTGCCAGCAGCCCCCGCGGATCGCAGTATTTT
CASSPRGSQYF
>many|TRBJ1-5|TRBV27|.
TGTGCCAGCAGTTTATCGGGGTGGAATCAGCCCCAGCATTTT
CASSLSGWNQPQHF
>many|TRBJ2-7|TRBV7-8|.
TGTGCCAGCAGCTTAGGAGTCAGTTTAGGGGCCCAAACCTACGAGCAGTACTTC
CASSLGVSLGAQTYEQYF
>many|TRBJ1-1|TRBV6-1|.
TGTGCCAGCGGATTAATGCGGAACACTGAAGCTTTCTTT
CASGLMRNTEAFF
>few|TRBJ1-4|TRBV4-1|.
TGCGCCAGCAGCGAACAAGGTTGGCCGGAAAAACTGTTTTTT
CASSEQGWPEKLFF
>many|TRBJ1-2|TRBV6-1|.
TGTGCCAGCAGCGAAAGGGGGAACTATGGCTACACCTTC
CASSERGNYGYTF
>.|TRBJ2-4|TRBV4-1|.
TGCGCCAGCAGCCAAGATCCGCCTCCGGGCATTCAGTACTTC
CASSQDPPPGIQYF
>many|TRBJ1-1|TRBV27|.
TGTGCCAGCAGTCGAACCTGGGGGGCCACTGAAGCTTTCTTT
CASSRTWGATEAFF
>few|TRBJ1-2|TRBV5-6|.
TGTGCCAGCAGCGCCGGGACGGAAGTTTATGGCTACACCTTC
CASSAGTEVYGYTF
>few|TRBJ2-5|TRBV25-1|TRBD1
TGTGCCAGCAGTGAGACAGGGGCTCGGACCCAGTACTTC
CASSETGARTQYF
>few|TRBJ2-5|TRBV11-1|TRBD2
TGTGCCAGCAGCGCCCAGACTAGCATCTCGTACCAAGAGACCCAGTACTTC
CASSAQTSISYQETQYF
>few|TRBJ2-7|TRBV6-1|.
TGTGCCAGCAGTGAAGGAACGGGATTCTACTACGAGCAGTACTTC
CASSEGTGFYYEQYF
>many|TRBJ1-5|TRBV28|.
TGTGCCAGCAGTTTATTCAGGGGTGCCAATCAGCCCCAGCATTTT
CASSLFRGANQPQHF
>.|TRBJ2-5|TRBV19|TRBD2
TGTGCCAGTAGTATATACGGGAGGGCCGGGGAGACCCAGTACTTC
CASSIYGRAGETQYF
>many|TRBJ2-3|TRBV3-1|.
TGTGCCAGCAGCCTCGTAGGGTCTAGCACAGATACGCAGTATTTT
CASSLVGSSTDTQYF
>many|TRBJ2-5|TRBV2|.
TGTGCCAGCAGTGCGGAGGGGGGGCGCGGGGAGACCCAGTACTTC
CASSAEGGRGETQYF
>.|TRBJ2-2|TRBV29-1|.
TGCAGCGTTGGCCAAAGACAGGTCGGGGAGCTGTTTTTT
CSVGQRQVGELFF
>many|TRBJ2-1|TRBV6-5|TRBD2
TGTGCCAGCAGTTACTCTAGCGGGGCCTCCTACAATGAGCAGTTCTTC
CASSYSSGASYNEQFF
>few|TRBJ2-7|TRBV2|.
TGTGCCAGCAGTATCCGCGAGCAGTACTTC
CASSIREQYF
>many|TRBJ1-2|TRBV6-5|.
TGTGCCAGCAGTTACTCGGGGGGAGGTGGCTACACCTTC
CASSYSGGGGYTF
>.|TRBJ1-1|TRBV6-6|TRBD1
TGTGCCAGCAGTTACAAAGGCGGCAGGGGGGCTTTCTTT
CASSYKGGRGAFF
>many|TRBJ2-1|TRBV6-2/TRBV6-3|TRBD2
TGTGCCAGCAGACCGGGACTAGCGGGGAGTGAGCAGTTCTTC
CASRPGLAGSEQFF
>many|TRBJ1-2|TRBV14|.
TGTGCCAGCAGCCAAGTTGGTCTTTATGGCTACACCTTC
CASSQVGLYGYTF
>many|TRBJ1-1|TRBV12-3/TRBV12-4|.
TGTGCCAGCAGGGGGGGCGGGATGGGCACTGAAGCTTTCTTT
CASRGGGMGTEAFF
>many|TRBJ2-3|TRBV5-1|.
TGCGCCAGCAGCTCCGGGGTGGGTAGTACGCAGTATTTT
CASSSGVGSTQYF
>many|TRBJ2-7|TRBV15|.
TGTGCCACCAGCAGAGCTCCCGGCGGGGCCCAGGGGGAGCAGTACTTC
CATSRAPGGAQGEQYF
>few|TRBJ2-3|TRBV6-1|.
TGTGCCAGCAACGGTATCACAGATACGCAGTATTTT
CASNGITDTQYF
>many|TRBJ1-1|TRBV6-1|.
TGTGCCAGCAGTCGGGGGAGAAAGAACACTGAAGCTTTCTTT
CASSRGRKNTEAFF
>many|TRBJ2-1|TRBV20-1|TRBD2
TGCAGTGCTAGGGGGGTGCTAGCGGGGAGGAATGAGCAGTTCTTC
CSARGVLAGRNEQFF
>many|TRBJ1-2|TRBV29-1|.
TGCAGCGCAGGGACTAACTATGGCTACACCTTC
CSAGTNYGYTF
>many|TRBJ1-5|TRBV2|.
TGTGCCAGCAGACTTCAGGGTCTTGGGCAGCCCCAGCATTTT
CASRLQGLGQPQHF